One sample yielded the 24 T cell receptor beta chains listed below, sequenced in a study of CD8 T cells in ankylosing spondylitis. Each CDR3 protein is one row after TCRdb ran MiXCR on the 5' RACE reads. The sample includes 240,000 or so distinct CDR3 sequences, approximately 11% of them seen just once. Sequencing was performed on blood, either unsorted or a sorted T cell fraction (not recorded which). The receptor set was obtained from a male donor with ankylosing spondylitis or in good health (not recorded which).

This clonotype appeared many times. The chain joins TRBV5-1 to TRBJ2-2; D gene unclear. CDR1 and CDR2 from the germline V gene are SGHRS and YFSETQ. Trimming removed 0 bases from V and 1 base from J, with 7 bases in between. CDR3 length: 15 residues. The CDR3 DNA is TGCGCCAGCAGCTTGGGCGACGGGAACACCGGGGAGCTGTTTTTT. It specifies CASSLGDGNTGELFF.

This chain joins TRBV21-1 and TRBJ2-2; TRBD1, the table's D call, lacks a check against the DNA. TRBV21-1 is described as a pseudogene. CDR3 length: 15 amino acids. The CDR3, as DNA: TGTGCCAGCAGCGACTGGGACAGTCACACCGGGGAGCTGTTTTTT. Protein product: CASSDWDSHTGELFF.

V usage is TRBV18 and J usage is TRBJ2-2; D is uncertain. The CDR3 is 14 amino acids. CDR1 KGHSH and CDR2 LQKENI come from the germline V gene. The germline V and J ends were trimmed by 6 bases and 1 base, with 9 bases remaining between them. The DNA for the CDR3 is TGTGCCAGCTCCATCGAGCGGAACACCGGGGAGCTGTTTTTT. Its translation is CASSIERNTGELFF.

This clonotype has a single count. V is TRBV7-8 and J is TRBJ2-3; D might be TRBD2 (5 bases). Trimming cost V 4 bases and J 8 bases, with 19 bases left between them. Germline V gene sequence: CDR1 SGHVS, CDR2 FQNEAQ. The CDR3 extends over 15 amino acids. CDR3 coding DNA: TGTGCCAGCAGCTCCGCAGGTCCAATAGGAGGTACGCAGTATTTT. Its protein is CASSSAGPIGGTQYF. The whole variable domain, filled in from reference TRBV7-8 and TRBJ2-3, reads GAGVSQSPRYKVAKRGQDVALRCDPISGHVSLFWYQQALGQGPEFLTYFQNEAQLDKSGLPSDRFFAERPEGSVSTLKIQRTQQEDSAVYLCASSSAGPIGGTQYFGPGTRLTVL.

The chain employs TRBV6-4 and TRBJ2-2; D is unresolved. Per the germline V gene, CDR1 is MRHNA and CDR2 is SNTAGT. This CDR3 is 13 amino acids long. The V end lost 0 bases, the J end lost 7 bases, and 6 bases lay between the germline ends. As DNA, the CDR3 is TGTGCCAGCAGTGACTCTGAATACGGGGAGCTGTTTTTT. It yields the protein CASSDSEYGELFF.

In this sample, this clonotype turned up a few times. The V and J genes are TRBV2 and TRBJ1-2; D unclear. V was pared by 8 bases and J by 5 bases, with 15 bases between. Looked up from germline, CDR1 is SNHLY and CDR2 is FYNNEI. The CDR3 has 13 residues. The CDR3 protein is CASGPGPLYGYTF. In DNA form, the CDR3 reads TGTGCCAGCGGACCCGGGCCCCTATATGGCTACACCTTC.

The V gene is TRBV20-1, the J gene TRBJ2-1; 15 bases align to TRBD2. The CDR3 consists of 19 residues. The V and J ends lost 2 bases and 4 bases, in that order; junction bases with no gene match: 12. Germline lookup yields CDR1 DFQATT and CDR2 SNEGSKA (reference sequence). The CDR3 protein is CSARPPAEGLAGGYNEQFF. In nucleotides, the CDR3 is TGCAGTGCTAGACCACCCGCAGAAGGACTAGCGGGAGGGTACAATGAGCAGTTCTTC.

The rearrangement joins TRBV3-1 to TRBJ2-5, with D uncertain. Germline-derived CDR1 and CDR2 are LGHDT and YNNKEL (reference sequence). V was clipped by 4 bases and J by 5 bases, with 17 bases between them. This CDR3 has 15 amino acids. CDR3 sequence (DNA): TGTGCCAGCAGCCCCAGGCTGGCTACGTGGGAGACCCAGTACTTC. Translating gives CASSPRLATWETQYF.

Only a few counts were recorded for this clonotype. The chain uses TRBV7-9 and TRBJ2-7; TRBD2 matches 8 bases. Germline lookup yields CDR1 SEHNR and CDR2 FQNEAQ (reference sequence). The junction had 6 bases not matched to a gene; V was cut back by 2 bases and J by 6 bases. The CDR3 consists of 14 residues. This chain's CDR3 is CASSLLAGGAEQYF. The CDR3 bases are TGTGCCAGCAGCTTATTGGCGGGAGGAGCCGAGCAGTACTTC. Full variable domain (outside the CDR3, taken from reference TRBV7-9 and TRBJ2-7): DTGVSQNPRHKITKRGQNVTFRCDPISEHNRLYWYRQTLGQGPEFLTYFQNEAQLEKSRLLSDRFSAERPKGSFSTLEIQRTEQGDSAMYLCASSLLAGGAEQYFGPGTRLTVT.

This clonotype was observed at least ten times. V usage is TRBV9 and J usage is TRBJ2-4, with 9 bases fitting TRBD2. CDR3 length: 20 amino acids. J was trimmed by 4 bases and V by 4 bases; bases with no gene match: 21. The germline V gene encodes CDR1 SGDLS and CDR2 YYNGEE. The DNA of the CDR3 is TGTGCCAGCAGCATCCCCGGTAGCGGGGGCGCCCGGACTACAAAAAACATTCAGTACTTC. Translated, it gives CASSIPGSGGARTTKNIQYF. Using reference TRBV9 and TRBJ2-4 for the parts outside the CDR3, the full variable domain is DSGVTQTPKHLITATGQRVTLRCSPRSGDLSVYWYQQSLDQGLQFLIQYYNGEERAKGNILERFSAQQFPDLHSELNLSSLELGDSALYFCASSIPGSGGARTTKNIQYFGAGTRLSVL.

This clonotype was recorded at least ten times. V usage is TRBV7-9 and J usage is TRBJ1-1, with TRBD1 identical over 8 bases. With 7 bases clipped from V and 4 bases from J, the junction kept 5 bases outside the gene matches. Germline V gene sequence: CDR1 SEHNR, CDR2 FQNEAQ (reference sequence). The CDR3 covers 13 residues. In nucleotides, the CDR3 is TGTGCCAGCATCACGACAGGGGTCACTGAAGCTTTCTTT. Its translation is CASITTGVTEAFF. The whole variable domain, remainder taken from reference TRBV7-9 and TRBJ1-1, is DTGVSQNPRHKITKRGQNVTFRCDPISEHNRLYWYRQTLGQGPEFLTYFQNEAQLEKSRLLSDRFSAERPKGSFSTLEIQRTEQGDSAMYLCASITTGVTEAFFGQGTRLTVV.

The J gene is TRBJ1-2, the V gene TRBV29-1, with D maybe TRBD1 (5 bases). Looked up from germline, CDR1 is SQVTM and CDR2 is ANQGSEA. The CDR3 sequence is 15 residues long. V lost 0 bases and J lost 8, with 19 bases in between. CDR3 coding DNA: TGCAGCGTTGAAGAGAGGGGACCCAGGTTGAGAGGCTACACCTTC. Translation: CSVEERGPRLRGYTF.

A word on this clonotype: This may come from a read error, since a much larger clone is one base off. V is TRBV2 and J is TRBJ2-1; no clear D. Germline V gene sequence: CDR1 SNHLY, CDR2 FYNNEI. The length of the CDR3 is 15 residues. The CDR3 DNA sequence: TGTGACAGCAGTAGCCGGTCAGGATCCTACAATGAGCAGTTCTTC. Encoded protein: CDSSSRSGSYNEQFF. Together with reference TRBV2 and TRBJ2-1, the CDR3 gives the full variable domain: EPEVTQTPSHQVTQMGQEVILRCVPISNHLYFYWYRQILGQKVEFLVSFYNNEISEKSEIFDDQFSVERPDGSNFTLKIRSTKLEDSAMYFCDSSSRSGSYNEQFFGPGTRLTVL.

A few counts support this clonotype. The chain is built from TRBV12-2 and TRBJ1-2; the table's D call, TRBD1, was not checked against the DNA. TRBV12-2 is given as a pseudogene. The CDR3 has 18 residues. The CDR3 loop reads CASRLFFTDGDPNYGYTF. Written as DNA, the CDR3 is TGTGCAAGTCGCTTATTTTTTACGGATGGGGACCCAAACTATGGCTACACCTTC.

This chain links TRBV2 with TRBJ2-3; D gene ambiguous. Per germline, CDR1 SNHLY and CDR2 FYNNEI. The V gene lost 8 bases and the J gene lost 0 bases, with 18 bases spanning the gap. CDR3 length: 16 amino acids. The CDR3 protein is CASGSLFGMSTDTQYF. The DNA of the CDR3 is TGTGCCAGCGGAAGTCTGTTTGGGATGAGCACAGATACGCAGTATTTT. The complete variable domain, with remaining parts taken from reference TRBV2 and TRBJ2-3, reads EPEVTQTPSHQVTQMGQEVILRCVPISNHLYFYWYRQILGQKVEFLVSFYNNEISEKSEIFDDQFSVERPDGSNFTLKIRSTKLEDSAMYFCASGSLFGMSTDTQYFGPGTRLTVL.

This clonotype was counted between two and nine times. This rearrangement joins TRBV6-1 to TRBJ2-2; 9 positions agree with TRBD1. CDR1 and CDR2 (germline): MNHNS, SASEGT. The V and J ends lost 5 bases and 4 bases, in that order; junction bases with no gene match: 5. CDR3 length: 15 amino acids. As DNA, the CDR3 is TGTGCCAGCAGTAGGGACAGGGTGATCACCGGGGAGCTGTTTTTT. As protein: CASSRDRVITGELFF.

CDR3 region: CASASTMASVSRGYEQYF. The CDR3 nucleotides are TGTGCCAGCGCTTCCACCATGGCCAGCGTCTCCCGGGGCTACGAGCAGTACTTC. The V call is TRBV28, the J call TRBJ2-7; possible D gene TRBD2, 5 bases. The CDR3 has 18 residues. Trimming left V 8 bases short and J 3 bases short, with 29 bases between. Per the germline V gene, CDR1 is MDHEN and CDR2 is SYDVKM.

This clonotype appeared a few times. The rearrangement links TRBV14 to TRBJ1-1; D remains ambiguous. V was shortened by 2 bases and J by 6 bases, with 10 bases between the two germline ends. Germline V gene sequence: CDR1 SGHDN, CDR2 FVKESK. The CDR3 length is 13 residues. CDR3 in DNA: TGTGCCAGCAGCCAATCTTTGGGGTCTGAAGCTTTCTTT. Translated, it gives CASSQSLGSEAFF.

The chain carries TRBV5-1 and TRBJ2-3; 9 nucleotides agree with TRBD2. After removal of 3 bases from V and 5 bases from J, the junction contained 10 bases not matched to a gene. The CDR3 is 16 amino acids. Per germline, CDR1 SGHRS and CDR2 YFSETQ. Here the CDR3 DNA reads TGCGCCAGCAGCTCACCCGGGACTAGCAACGAAGATACGCAGTATTTT. Protein: CASSSPGTSNEDTQYF.

The CDR3 region is CASSLSGTNNEQFF. In nucleotides, the CDR3 is TGTGCCAGCAGCTTATCGGGGACCAACAATGAGCAGTTCTTC. V usage is TRBV11-2 and J usage is TRBJ2-1; D possibly matches TRBD1 or TRBD2 (5 bases each). Germline CDR1 reads SGHAT; CDR2 reads FQNNGV. The ends were cut back, 2 bases at V and 5 bases at J, with 10 bases in the middle. The length of the CDR3 is 14 residues.

This clonotype came up many times. The V call is TRBV7-2, the J call TRBJ2-1; D uncertain. The CDR3 runs to 15 residues. V lost 6 bases, J lost 0 bases, and 12 bases lay in between. From germline, CDR1 is SGHTA and CDR2 FQGNSA. Written as DNA, the CDR3 is TGTGCCAGCAGTAACCGCGGCCCCTCCTACAATGAGCAGTTCTTC. Its protein is CASSNRGPSYNEQFF. The full variable domain, its missing parts supplied by reference TRBV7-2 and TRBJ2-1, is GAGVSQSPSNKVTEKGKDVELRCDPISGHTALYWYRQSLGQGLEFLIYFQGNSAPDKSGLPSDRFSAERTGGSVSTLTIQRTQQEDSAVYLCASSNRGPSYNEQFFGPGTRLTVL.

This sequence joins TRBV12-3 or TRBV12-4 and TRBJ1-4, with D unresolved. V lost 2 bases and J 7 bases, leaving 20 bases between the germline ends. The CDR3 runs to 17 residues. The CDR3 nucleotides read TGTGCCAGCAGTTTAAGAGGTTGGGTTGCTGGAAGTGAAAAACTGTTTTTT. Translating gives CASSLRGWVAGSEKLFF.

This chain connects TRBV3-1 to TRBJ1-2; no reliable D call. CDR1 is LGHDT, CDR2 YNNKEL, per germline (reference sequence). CDR3 length: 12 amino acids. The V and J ends lost 0 bases and 10 bases respectively, with 9 bases between them. DNA of the CDR3: TGTGCCAGCAGCCAAGACAGACTATTCTACACCTTC. This codes for CASSQDRLFYTF.

This clonotype was detected ten times or more. The chain employs TRBV29-1 and TRBJ2-1; TRBD1 matches 9 bases. V lost 4 bases, J lost 4 bases, and 8 bases stayed unmatched. The CDR3 contains 15 residues. Germline loops: CDR1 SQVTM, CDR2 ANQGSEA. CDR3 nucleotides: TGCAGCGTTGGCCGTACGGGACAGGGTTACAATGAGCAGTTCTTC. Protein: CSVGRTGQGYNEQFF.